This TCR beta chain was identified in a study of identical twins. This CDR3 has 13 amino acids. Between the trimmed V and J ends, which lost 5 bases and 3 bases, there was a span of 11 bases. Germline assignment: CDR1 SEHNR and CDR2 FQNEAQ (reference sequence). TCRdb fed the 5' RACE reads into MiXCR, producing one record per CDR3 protein. Of 210,000 or so distinct CDR3 sequences listed, around 6.9% are singletons. This sample also appeared in a second study, on yellow fever vaccine responses in identical twins.

This chain connects TRBV7-9 to TRBJ2-7, with TRBD2 as a possible D gene (6 bases). The sequencing sample was made of memory (CD45RO+) T cells sorted from blood. The TCR was taken from a woman aged 18-30 years in good health. CDR3 loop: CASSVRGNYEQYF. The CDR3 coding sequence is TGTGCCAGCAGCGTGCGCGGGAACTACGAGCAGTACTTC.